This T cell receptor beta chain stems from a study of blood T cell repertoires in COVID-19. CDR1 is LGHDT and CDR2 is YNNKEL in the germline V gene (reference sequence). This CDR3 spans 17 amino acids. The V gene end was trimmed by 3 bases and the J gene end by 6 bases; junction bases not matched to a gene: 14. Individuals aged about 18 to 100 years were recruited from 24 US areas. Clones were read by immunoSEQ multiplex PCR, and TCRdb kept only the in-frame ones, dropping some. The sample has just over 150,000 clones, around 89% seen once. This receptor was obtained from a woman aged 45 to 65 who had recovered from COVID-19. The chain is built from TRBV3-1 (or the pseudogene TRBV3-2) and TRBJ2-5; 9 positions match TRBD2. Sequenced: PBMCs or T cells enriched from blood (not recorded which). CDR3: CASSQGSGSGGVQTQYF. The CDR3 DNA sequence: TGTGCCAGCAGCCAGGGTTCGGGTAGCGGGGGAGTTCAGACCCAGTACTTC.